Listed here are 21 T cell receptor beta chains from one sample, sequenced in a study of blood T cell repertoires in COVID-19. Libraries were prepared by immunoSEQ multiplex PCR; TCRdb keeps only in-frame clonotypes and omits some of them. The table records approximately 180,000 clones, 70% to 90% of them present only once. The specimen was peripheral blood. The receptors stem from a human donor with active or convalescent COVID-19. The donor label of this sample is uncertain.

This clone appeared many times. The CDR3: CASSQGDRGRFEKLFF. Written as DNA, the CDR3 is TGCGCCAGCAGCCAAGGGGACAGGGGGCGCTTTGAAAAACTGTTTTTT. The gene calls are TRBV4-3 and TRBJ1-4, with 12 bases that match TRBD1. The germline gives CDR1 LGHNA, CDR2 YSLEER. The CDR3 has 16 residues. Trimming at V came to 1 base and at J to 7 bases, leaving 4 bases not matched to a gene.

The genes are TRBV28 and TRBJ2-7; 8 bases are a match to TRBD1. V lost 6 bases and J lost 3; bases outside the gene matches: 13. CDR3 length: 16 residues. From germline, CDR1 is MDHEN and CDR2 SYDVKM. CDR3 sequence reads: CASSLIGQGALYEQYF. The CDR3 nucleotides are TGTGCCAGCAGCCTCATCGGCCAGGGGGCTCTCTACGAGCAGTACTTC.

The gene calls are TRBV9 and TRBJ2-5; D is possibly TRBD2 (6 bases). In germline, CDR1 is SGDLS, CDR2 YYNGEE. The CDR3 spans 16 residues. V was shortened by 4 bases and J by 4 bases, with 20 bases between the two germline ends. The DNA of the CDR3 is TGTGCCAGCAGCCCCTTTTTGGAGCGGGCCTTAGAGACCCAGTACTTC. This gives the protein CASSPFLERALETQYF.

The gene calls are TRBV9 and TRBJ1-6; D is ambiguous. Trimming shortened V by 4 bases and J by 7 bases, and 15 bases separated the two germline ends. This CDR3 is 15 amino acids long. From germline, CDR1 is SGDLS and CDR2 YYNGEE. In DNA form, the CDR3 reads TGTGCCAGCAGCCCTACCGGGAGAAAAAATTCACCCCTCCACTTT. Translated, it gives CASSPTGRKNSPLHF.

This rearrangement joins TRBV28 to TRBJ1-4; maybe TRBD1 (5 bases). Germline assignment: CDR1 MDHEN and CDR2 SYDVKM. V lost 2 bases to trimming and J lost 6 bases, with 10 bases between them. The CDR3 is made up of 14 amino acids. The DNA for the CDR3 is TGTGCCAGCAGTTTAAAGGGAGGGGATGAAAAACTGTTTTTT. Amino acids: CASSLKGGDEKLFF.

The chain carries TRBV7-9 and TRBJ1-1, with a weak D call TRBD1 (5 bases). Deletions cut 4 bases from V and 5 bases from J, with 20 bases between. CDR1 and CDR2 from the germline V gene are SEHNR and FQNEAQ (reference sequence). CDR3 length: 16 residues. CDR3 nucleotide sequence: TGTGCCAGCAGCTCAGGGACTTCTCTGGGATGGACTGAAGCTTTCTTT. Translated, it gives CASSSGTSLGWTEAFF. Supplemented by reference TRBV7-9 and TRBJ1-1, the full variable domain reads DTGVSQNPRHKITKRGQNVTFRCDPISEHNRLYWYRQTLGQGPEFLTYFQNEAQLEKSRLLSDRFSAERPKGSFSTLEIQRTEQGDSAMYLCASSSGTSLGWTEAFFGQGTRLTVV.

The V call is TRBV7-6, the J call TRBJ2-5; a possible D gene is TRBD2 (7 bases). V lost 2 bases, J lost 4 bases, and 14 bases lay in between. The CDR3 is made up of 15 amino acids. Germline values: CDR1 SGHVS, CDR2 FNYEAQ. The CDR3 protein is CASSLSVGGLETQYF. CDR3 nucleotides: TGTGCCAGCAGCTTATCGGTGGGGGGGCTAGAGACCCAGTACTTC.

The J gene is TRBJ2-7, the V gene TRBV25-1; perhaps TRBD2 as D (6 bases). CDR1 and CDR2 (germline): MGHDK, SYGVNS. The length of the CDR3 is 14 residues. The V end lost 6 bases, the J end lost 3 bases, and 15 bases lay between the germline ends. Here the CDR3 reads CASRGGLRSYEQYF. The CDR3, as DNA: TGTGCCAGCAGGGGGGGTCTGAGGAGCTACGAGCAGTACTTC.

This sequence joins TRBV6-5 and TRBJ2-1, with D uncertain. This CDR3 is built from 11 residues. The germline gives CDR1 MNHEY, CDR2 SVGAGI. Trimming stripped 5 bases from V and 11 bases from J, with 10 bases between. The DNA of the CDR3 is TGTGCCAGCAGTCACCACTCCCAGCAGTTCTTC. Protein sequence: CASSHHSQQFF.

The genes are TRBV9 and TRBJ2-1; 11 bases fit TRBD2. This CDR3 region has 15 residues. J gave up 9 bases and V 4 bases, and 9 bases lay outside the gene matches. Germline CDR1 reads SGDLS; CDR2 reads YYNGEE. CDR3 sequence (DNA): TGTGCCAGCAGCAAGGCACTAGCGGGAGTAGGTGAGCAGTTCTTC. This gives the protein CASSKALAGVGEQFF. Supplemented by reference TRBV9 and TRBJ2-1, the full variable domain reads DSGVTQTPKHLITATGQRVTLRCSPRSGDLSVYWYQQSLDQGLQFLIQYYNGEERAKGNILERFSAQQFPDLHSELNLSSLELGDSALYFCASSKALAGVGEQFFGPGTRLTVL.

The chain couples TRBV28 to TRBJ2-7, with 15 positions matching TRBD2. CDR3 length: 16 amino acids. Germline lookup yields CDR1 MDHEN and CDR2 SYDVKM. J gave up 4 bases and V 6 bases, and 7 bases lay outside the gene matches. This chain's CDR3 is CASSTRTSGGAYEQYF. For the CDR3, the DNA is TGTGCCAGCAGCACCCGGACTAGCGGGGGGGCTTACGAGCAGTACTTC.

V is TRBV24-1 and J is TRBJ1-5; 7 bases align to TRBD1. Losses at the gene ends were 3 bases for V and 11 bases for J; bases not matched to a gene: 12. CDR1 and CDR2 (germline): KGHDR, SFDVKD. The CDR3 length is 15 residues. The CDR3 region has the DNA TGTGCCACCAGTGATCCGACCCAACAGGGGAGGTCCCAGCATTTT. Its protein product is CATSDPTQQGRSQHF.

The chain uses TRBV7-8 and TRBJ2-7; TRBD2 agrees at 12 bases. V shed 3 bases, J shed 5 bases, and the junction held 5 bases outside the gene matches. The CDR3 covers 15 residues. Looked up from germline, CDR1 is SGHVS and CDR2 is FQNEAQ. The CDR3 loop reads CASSFTSGRRNEQYF. In DNA, the CDR3 is TGTGCCAGCAGCTTTACTAGCGGGAGGAGGAACGAGCAGTACTTC.

This clone was counted only a few times. This rearrangement joins TRBV6-6 to TRBJ2-3; D is perhaps TRBD2 (6 bases). The CDR3 spans 20 residues. V was clipped by 5 bases and J by 0 bases, with 27 bases between them. Germline CDR1 MNHNY, CDR2 SVGAGI (reference sequence). DNA of the CDR3: TGTGCCAGCAGTCCCCCCCTTCTCGCGGGGCGTACCGAGAGCACAGATACGCAGTATTTT. Protein sequence: CASSPPLLAGRTESTDTQYF.

The J gene is TRBJ2-1, the V gene TRBV4-2; D gene ambiguous. Trimming shortened V by 3 bases and J by 7 bases, and 7 bases separated the two germline ends. Germline V gene sequence: CDR1 LGHNA, CDR2 YNFKEQ. This CDR3 comprises 12 residues. This chain's CDR3 is CASSQAINEQFF. The CDR3, as DNA: TGTGCCAGCAGCCAGGCCATTAATGAGCAGTTCTTC.

V is TRBV27 and J is TRBJ1-1; maybe TRBD1 (5 bases). Trimming removed 6 bases from V and 0 bases from J, with 11 bases in between. The V gene's germline CDR1 is MNHEY and CDR2 SMNVEV (reference sequence). CDR3 length equals 14 residues. CDR3 amino acids: CASSLGGVNTEAFF. The CDR3, as DNA: TGTGCCAGCAGCCTGGGGGGGGTGAACACTGAAGCTTTCTTT.

V is TRBV6-5 and J is TRBJ1-1, with 10 bases lining up with TRBD1. Germline lookup yields CDR1 MNHEY and CDR2 SVGAGI. This CDR3 contains 15 residues. Trimming cost V 8 bases and J 3 bases; bases outside gene matches: 9. The CDR3 DNA reads TGTGCCAGCGGGTGGACAGGGGGTGGTGACACTGAAGCTTTCTTT. It is translated as CASGWTGGGDTEAFF.

This clone was seen just once. CDR3 DNA sequence: TGTGCCACCAGTGATTTAGGGACAGGGTCTGATGGCTACACCTTC. Its protein product is CATSDLGTGSDGYTF. The rearrangement links TRBV24-1 to TRBJ1-2, with TRBD1 matching over 9 bases. The ends lost 1 base at V and 6 bases at J; junction bases unmatched: 5. The V gene's germline CDR1 is KGHDR and CDR2 SFDVKD. The CDR3 spans 15 residues.

J is TRBJ2-1 and V is TRBV2; D is perhaps TRBD2 (5 bases). This CDR3 spans 15 amino acids. Trimming cost V 5 bases and J 7 bases, with 18 bases left between them. Germline CDR1 reads SNHLY; CDR2 reads FYNNEI. The CDR3 bases are TGTGCCAGCAGTTTGAGGGTGGTCCTCCTAAATGAGCAGTTCTTC. The encoded protein is CASSLRVVLLNEQFF. Looking up the rest from reference TRBV2 and TRBJ2-1 gives the full variable domain: EPEVTQTPSHQVTQMGQEVILRCVPISNHLYFYWYRQILGQKVEFLVSFYNNEISEKSEIFDDQFSVERPDGSNFTLKIRSTKLEDSAMYFCASSLRVVLLNEQFFGPGTRLTVL.

Only one count was recorded for this clone. The chain is built from TRBV7-3 and TRBJ2-5; tentatively, D is TRBD2 (6 bases). Trimming cost V 2 bases and J 0 bases, with 13 bases left between them. The CDR3 is made up of 16 amino acids. CDR1 and CDR2 from the germline V gene are SGHTA and FQGTGA. Here the CDR3 reads CASSLSAGTDQETQYF. The CDR3 coding sequence is TGTGCCAGCAGCTTATCGGCTGGGACTGACCAAGAGACCCAGTACTTC. The variable domain in full, completed from reference TRBV7-3 and TRBJ2-5, reads GAGVSQTPSNKVTEKGKYVELRCDPISGHTALYWYRQSLGQGPEFLIYFQGTGAADDSGLPNDRFFAVRPEGSVSTLKIQRTERGDSAVYLCASSLSAGTDQETQYFGPGTRLLVL.

This chain joins TRBV19 and TRBJ2-5; a weak D match, TRBD2 (7 bases). Germline V gene data show CDR1 as LNHDA and CDR2 as SQIVND (reference sequence). The length of the CDR3 is 14 residues. Trimming left V 1 base short and J 5 bases short, with 11 bases between. The CDR3 region is CASSIVGGLETQYF. The CDR3 DNA reads as TGTGCCAGTAGTATAGTGGGGGGGCTGGAGACCCAGTACTTC.